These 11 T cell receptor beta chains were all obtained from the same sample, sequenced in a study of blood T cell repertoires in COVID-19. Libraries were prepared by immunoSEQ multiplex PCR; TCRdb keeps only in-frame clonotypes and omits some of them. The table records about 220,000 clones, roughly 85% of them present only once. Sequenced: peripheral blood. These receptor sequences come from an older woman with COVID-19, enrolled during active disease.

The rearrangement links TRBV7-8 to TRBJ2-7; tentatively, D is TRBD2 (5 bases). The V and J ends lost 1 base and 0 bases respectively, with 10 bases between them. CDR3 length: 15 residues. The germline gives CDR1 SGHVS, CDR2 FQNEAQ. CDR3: CASSLEVGSSYEQYF. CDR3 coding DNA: TGTGCCAGCAGCTTAGAGGTAGGGAGCTCCTACGAGCAGTACTTC.

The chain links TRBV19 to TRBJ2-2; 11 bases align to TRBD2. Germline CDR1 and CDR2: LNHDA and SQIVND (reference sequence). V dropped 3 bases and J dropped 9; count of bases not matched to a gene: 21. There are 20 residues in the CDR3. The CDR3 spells CASSIISGLAEAWGARELFF. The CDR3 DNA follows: TGTGCCAGTAGTATCATTTCGGGACTAGCGGAAGCCTGGGGAGCGAGGGAGCTGTTTTTT. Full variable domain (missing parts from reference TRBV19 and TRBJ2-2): DGGITQSPKYLFRKEGQNVTLSCEQNLNHDAMYWYRQDPGQGLRLIYYSQIVNDFQKGDIAEGYSVSREKKESFPLTVTSAQKNPTAFYLCASSIISGLAEAWGARELFFGEGSRLTVL.

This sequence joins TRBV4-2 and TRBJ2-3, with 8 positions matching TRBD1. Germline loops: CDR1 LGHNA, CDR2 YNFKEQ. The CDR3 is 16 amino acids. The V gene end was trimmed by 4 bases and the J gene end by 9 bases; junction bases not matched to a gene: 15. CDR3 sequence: CASSLNWQGASATQYF. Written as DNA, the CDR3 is TGTGCCAGCAGCCTGAACTGGCAGGGGGCCTCGGCGACGCAGTATTTT.

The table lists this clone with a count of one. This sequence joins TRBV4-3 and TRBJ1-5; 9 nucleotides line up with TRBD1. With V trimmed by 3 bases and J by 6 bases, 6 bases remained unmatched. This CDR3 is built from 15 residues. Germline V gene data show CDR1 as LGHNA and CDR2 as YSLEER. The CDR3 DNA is TGCGCCAGCAGCCAGGACAGGGGTATAGGTCAGCCCCAGCATTTT. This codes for CASSQDRGIGQPQHF.

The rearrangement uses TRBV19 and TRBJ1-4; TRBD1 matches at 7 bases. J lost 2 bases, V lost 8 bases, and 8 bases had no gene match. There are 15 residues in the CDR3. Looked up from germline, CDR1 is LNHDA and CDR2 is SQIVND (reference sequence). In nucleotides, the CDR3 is TGTGCCAGTCGGCACACAGGGGTGACTAATGAAAAACTGTTTTTT. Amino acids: CASRHTGVTNEKLFF.

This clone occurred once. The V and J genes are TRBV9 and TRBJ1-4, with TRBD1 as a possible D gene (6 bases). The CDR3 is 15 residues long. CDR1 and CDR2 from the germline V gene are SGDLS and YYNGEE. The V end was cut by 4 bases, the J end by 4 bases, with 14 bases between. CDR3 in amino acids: CASSPGATHNEKLFF. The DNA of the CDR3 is TGTGCCAGCAGCCCAGGGGCCACCCATAATGAAAAACTGTTTTTT. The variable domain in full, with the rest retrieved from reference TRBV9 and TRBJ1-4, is DSGVTQTPKHLITATGQRVTLRCSPRSGDLSVYWYQQSLDQGLQFLIQYYNGEERAKGNILERFSAQQFPDLHSELNLSSLELGDSALYFCASSPGATHNEKLFFGSGTQLSVL.

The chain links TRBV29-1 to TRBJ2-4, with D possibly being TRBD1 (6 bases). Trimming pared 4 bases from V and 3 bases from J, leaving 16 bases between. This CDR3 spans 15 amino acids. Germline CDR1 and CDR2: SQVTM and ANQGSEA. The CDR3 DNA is TGCAGCGTTGGGGGGATAGGGGGTTACAAAAACATTCAGTACTTC. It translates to CSVGGIGGYKNIQYF.

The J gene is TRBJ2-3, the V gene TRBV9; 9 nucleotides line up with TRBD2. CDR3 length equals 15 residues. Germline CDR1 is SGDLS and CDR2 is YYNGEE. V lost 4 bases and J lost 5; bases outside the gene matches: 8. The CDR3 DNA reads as TGTGCCAGCAGCCCGGGCGGGGGGGCTGGAGATACGCAGTATTTT. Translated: CASSPGGGAGDTQYF.

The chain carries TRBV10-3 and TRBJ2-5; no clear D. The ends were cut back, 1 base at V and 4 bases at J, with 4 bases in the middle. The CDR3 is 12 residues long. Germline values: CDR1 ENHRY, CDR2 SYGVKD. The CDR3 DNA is TGTGCCATCAGTGAGTTATTAGAGACCCAGTACTTC. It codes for CAISELLETQYF.

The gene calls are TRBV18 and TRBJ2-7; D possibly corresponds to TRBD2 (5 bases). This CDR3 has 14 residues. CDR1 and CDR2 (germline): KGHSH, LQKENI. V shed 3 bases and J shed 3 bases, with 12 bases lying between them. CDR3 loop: CASSPDPGYYEQYF. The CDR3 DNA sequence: TGTGCCAGCTCACCCGACCCGGGATACTACGAGCAGTACTTC.

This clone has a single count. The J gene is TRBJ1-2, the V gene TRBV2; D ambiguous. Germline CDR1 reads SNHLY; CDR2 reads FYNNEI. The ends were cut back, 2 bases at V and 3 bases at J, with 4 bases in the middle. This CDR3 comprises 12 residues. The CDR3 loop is CASSESDYGYTF. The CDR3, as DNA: TGTGCCAGCAGTGAATCTGACTATGGCTACACCTTC.